These T cell receptor beta chains were read from a single sample in a study of cytomegalovirus exposure and HLA in healthy donors. TCRdb keeps only in-frame clones here, not all; method: immunoSEQ multiplex PCR. The repertoire includes roughly 150,000 clones, more than 60% of them detected once, and roughly 10% sits in the top ten. The sequencing input was PBMCs. The receptors derive from a man aged 25 to 40 in good health and CMV-seropositive. Each CDR3 is given with its conserved first and last residue. A D gene is named only where the DNA matches it firmly. Only part of the rows carry a size: once, few, many, or a class if the clone is expanded.

>TRBV6-5|.|.|TRBJ2-2
TGTGCCAGCAGTTCGAACAGGGACACCGGGGAGCTGTTTTTT
CASSSNRDTGELFF
>TRBV19|.|.|TRBJ2-7
TGTGCCAGTAGCCTCACACTTTCTAGCTCCTACGAGCAGTACTTC
CASSLTLSSSYEQYF
>TRBV25-1|.|.|TRBJ2-7
TGTGCCAGCAGTGCCGGACTCAACTCCTACGAGCAGTACTTC
CASSAGLNSYEQYF
>TRBV6-5|.|.|TRBJ2-1
TGTGCCAGCAGTTACGTAACTGGTTCCTACAATGAGCAGTTCTTC
CASSYVTGSYNEQFF
>TRBV6-1|.|.|TRBJ2-7
TGTGCCAGCAGTGAAGGGCAGGGTATGGACGAGCAGTACTTC
CASSEGQGMDEQYF
>TRBV4-1|TRBD1|.|TRBJ2-5
TGCGCCAGCAGCCAAGCCGGGACAGGGGAGACCCAGTACTTC
CASSQAGTGETQYF
>TRBV5-1|.|.|TRBJ1-1
TGCGCCAGCAGCTTGGGAGTTAACACTGAAGCTTTCTTT
CASSLGVNTEAFF
>TRBV7-3|TRBD1|.|TRBJ1-2
TGTGCCAGCAGCCGCGGGACAGCGAACTATGGCTACACCTTC
CASSRGTANYGYTF
>TRBV4-1|TRBD2|.|TRBJ2-1
TGCGCCAGCAGCCAACCCCCTAGCGGGAGTGGGGCCTACAATGAGCAGTTCTTC
CASSQPPSGSGAYNEQFF
>TRBV30|.|.|TRBJ1-1
TGTGCCTGGAGTGTAGTGCGGTATGAAGCTTTCTTT
CAWSVVRYEAFF
>TRBV9|.|few|TRBJ1-5
TGTGCCAGCAGCGTAGGACAAAGCAATCAGCCCCAGCATTTT
CASSVGQSNQPQHF
>TRBV7-3|.|.|TRBJ1-1
TGTGCCAGCAGCTCCTCCCGCTGGGGCGAGGATGAAGCTTTCTTT
CASSSSRWGEDEAFF
>TRBV6-1|TRBD1|few|TRBJ2-3
TGTGCCAGCAGTACCGGGACAGGGGGGGATACGCAGTATTTT
CASSTGTGGDTQYF
>TRBV5-4|.|.|TRBJ2-2
TGTGCCAGCAGCTTGGCCGGGAACACCGGGGAGCTGTTTTTT
CASSLAGNTGELFF
>TRBV7-9|.|.|TRBJ1-2
TGTGCCAGCAGCCGGGGGGGGACTAACTATGGCTACACCTTC
CASSRGGTNYGYTF
>TRBV4-1|.|.|TRBJ2-3
TGCGCCAGCAGTGAGTTGCGCACAGATACGCAGTATTTT
CASSELRTDTQYF
>TRBV18|TRBD2|.|TRBJ2-7
TGTGCCAGCTCACCAAGGAAACTAGCGGACTCCTACGAGCAGTACTTC
CASSPRKLADSYEQYF
>TRBV7-9|.|.|TRBJ1-1
TGTGCCAGCAGCTTTCCAATGCAGGGGATGGGGACTGAAGCTTTCTTT
CASSFPMQGMGTEAFF
>TRBV6-4|.|few|TRBJ1-2
TGTGCCAGCAGGGGAGGGCCTACCGGTGGTGGCTACACCTTC
CASRGGPTGGGYTF
>TRBV10-3|.|.|TRBJ1-2
TGTGCCATCAGTGAGAGACAGGAAGACTATGGCTACACCTTC
CAISERQEDYGYTF
>TRBV5-5|TRBD2|.|TRBJ2-7
TGTGCCAGCAGCGGGGTCCGGACTAGCGGGAGGGCCATAGGGACCTACGAGCAGTACTTC
CASSGVRTSGRAIGTYEQYF
>TRBV10-3|.|.|TRBJ2-5
TGTGCCATCAGTGACATCCAAGAGACCCAGTACTTC
CAISDIQETQYF
>TRBV10-3|TRBD2|once|TRBJ2-3
TGTGCCATCAGATGGACTAGCGAAGGCACAGATACGCAGTATTTT
CAIRWTSEGTDTQYF
>TRBV14|TRBD2|.|TRBJ2-4
TGTGCCAGCAGCCAAGACGGGGCTAGCGGGCGTCAGTACTTC
CASSQDGASGRQYF
>TRBV7-8|TRBD2|once|TRBJ2-5
TGTGCCAGCAGCTTAGGGAGGCAGCGGGAGTTTGGGGAGACCCAGTACTTC
CASSLGRQREFGETQYF
>TRBV5-1|TRBD2|.|TRBJ2-3
TGCGCCCCCCCTAGGCTAGCGGGACATAAGGTCACAGATACGCAGTATTTT
CAPPRLAGHKVTDTQYF
>TRBV30|.|.|TRBJ2-1
TGTGCCTGGAGTGTCTTGGACAGTTTATCTAGTAAGCAGTTCTTC
CAWSVLDSLSSKQFF
>TRBV5-1|TRBD1|.|TRBJ1-2
TGCGCCAGCAGCGCGGAGCTACAGGGGGCGGACTATGGCTACACCTTC
CASSAELQGADYGYTF
>TRBV2|.|.|TRBJ1-2
TGTGCCAGCAAGGTCCCAGGGGCGAACTATGGCTACACCTTC
CASKVPGANYGYTF
>TRBV4-1|TRBD1|.|TRBJ1-1
TGCGCCAGCAGCCAAGTAATGAGGGGGCGCAGCACTGAAGCTTTCTTT
CASSQVMRGRSTEAFF
>TRBV13|TRBD1|.|TRBJ1-5
TGTGCCAGCAGCTTAGGCCTGGGGACAGGAGAGGCAAATCAGCCCCAGCATTTT
CASSLGLGTGEANQPQHF
>TRBV7-3|TRBD1|once|TRBJ2-5
TGTGCCAGCAGCTCCGGGACAGGGTGGGGAGAGACCCAGTACTTC
CASSSGTGWGETQYF
>TRBV6-5|TRBD1|.|TRBJ1-5
TGTGCCAGCAGGCGGACAGGGGGCTCAGGTCAGCCCCAGCATTTT
CASRRTGGSGQPQHF
>TRBV27|TRBD2|.|TRBJ2-1
TGTGCCAGCAGTTCCGGACTAGCGGGAGTGAATGAGCAGTTCTTC
CASSSGLAGVNEQFF
>TRBV4-1|.|.|TRBJ2-7
TGCGCCAGCAGCCACGAGGCATACGAGCAGTACTTC
CASSHEAYEQYF
>TRBV5-1|.|.|TRBJ2-5
TGCGCCAGCAGCGCGGGACTCCGAAGGGACGAGACCCAGTACTTC
CASSAGLRRDETQYF
>TRBV10-1|.|.|TRBJ1-1
TGCGCCAGCAGTGGGTATGGGGCCACTGAAGCTTTCTTT
CASSGYGATEAFF